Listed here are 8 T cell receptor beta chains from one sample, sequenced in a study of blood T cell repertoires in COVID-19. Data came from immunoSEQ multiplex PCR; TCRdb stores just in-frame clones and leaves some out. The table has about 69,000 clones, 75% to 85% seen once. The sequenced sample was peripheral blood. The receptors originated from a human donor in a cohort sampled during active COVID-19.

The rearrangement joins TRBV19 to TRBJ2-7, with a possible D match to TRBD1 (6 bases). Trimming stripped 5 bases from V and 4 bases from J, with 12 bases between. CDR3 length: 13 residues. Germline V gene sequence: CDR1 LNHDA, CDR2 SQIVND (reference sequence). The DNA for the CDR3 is TGTGCCAGTAGTCCTACAGGGCTGTACGAGCAGTACTTC. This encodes CASSPTGLYEQYF.

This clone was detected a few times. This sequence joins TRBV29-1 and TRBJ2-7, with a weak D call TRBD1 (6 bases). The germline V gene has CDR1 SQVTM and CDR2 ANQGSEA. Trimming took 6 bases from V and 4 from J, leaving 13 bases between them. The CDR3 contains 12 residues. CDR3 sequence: CSVLGTQYEQYF. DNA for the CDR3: TGCAGCGTCCTCGGGACACAGTACGAGCAGTACTTC.

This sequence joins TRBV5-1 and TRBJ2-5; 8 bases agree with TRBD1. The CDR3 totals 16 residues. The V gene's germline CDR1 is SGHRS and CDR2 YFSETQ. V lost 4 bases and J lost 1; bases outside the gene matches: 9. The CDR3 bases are TGCGCCAGCAGCCCCGGACAGGGCATCATCCAAGAGACCCAGTACTTC. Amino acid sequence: CASSPGQGIIQETQYF.

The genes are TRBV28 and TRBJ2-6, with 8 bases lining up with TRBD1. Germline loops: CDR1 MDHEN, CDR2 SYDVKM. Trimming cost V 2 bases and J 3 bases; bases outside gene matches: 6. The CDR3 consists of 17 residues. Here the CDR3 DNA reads TGTGCCAGCAGTTTAAACAGGGGGAAGGTTGGGGCCAACGTCCTGACTTTC. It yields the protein CASSLNRGKVGANVLTF.

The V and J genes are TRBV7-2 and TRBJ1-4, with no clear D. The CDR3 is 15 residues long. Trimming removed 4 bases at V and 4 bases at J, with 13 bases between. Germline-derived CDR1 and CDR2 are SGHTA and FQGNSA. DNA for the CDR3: TGTGCCAGCAGCTCCCTTAACAGAATTAATGAAAAACTGTTTTTT. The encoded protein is CASSSLNRINEKLFF.

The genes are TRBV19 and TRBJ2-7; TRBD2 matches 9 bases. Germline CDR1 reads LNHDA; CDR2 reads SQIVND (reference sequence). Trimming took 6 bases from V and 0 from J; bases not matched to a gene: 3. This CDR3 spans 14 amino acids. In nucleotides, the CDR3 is TGTGCCAGTAGGATGACTAGCGGCTCCTACGAGCAGTACTTC. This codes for CASRMTSGSYEQYF.

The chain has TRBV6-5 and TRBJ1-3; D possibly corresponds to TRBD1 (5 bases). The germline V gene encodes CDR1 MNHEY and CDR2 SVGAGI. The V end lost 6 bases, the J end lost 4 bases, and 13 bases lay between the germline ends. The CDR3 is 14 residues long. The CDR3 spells CASRPRTTGNTIYF. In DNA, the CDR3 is TGTGCCAGCAGACCTCGGACAACCGGAAACACCATATATTTT.

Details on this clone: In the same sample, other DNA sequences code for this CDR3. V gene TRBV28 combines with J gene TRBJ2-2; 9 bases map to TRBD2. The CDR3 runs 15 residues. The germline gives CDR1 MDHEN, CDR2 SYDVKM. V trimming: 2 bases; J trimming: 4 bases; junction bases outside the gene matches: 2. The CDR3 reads CASSLAGGSTGELFF. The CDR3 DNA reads TGTGCCAGCAGTTTAGCGGGGGGGAGCACCGGGGAGCTGTTTTTT. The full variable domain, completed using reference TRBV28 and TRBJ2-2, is DVKVTQSSRYLVKRTGEKVFLECVQDMDHENMFWYRQDPGLGLRLIYFSYDVKMKEKGDIPEGYSVSREKKERFSLILESASTNQTSMYLCASSLAGGSTGELFFGEGSRLTVL.